These T cell receptor beta chains were read from a single sample in a study of Ad26.COV2.S vaccination and SARS-CoV-2 variants. Only in-frame clones appear in the TCRdb table, and some are missing; sequencing was by immunoSEQ multiplex PCR. The table shows 300,000 to 350,000 clones, with roughly nine tenths occurring only once. The sample consisted of peripheral blood, taken in a trial of Ad26.COV2.S vaccine versus placebo. These receptors were obtained from a person aged 18-65 years who received the Ad26.COV2.S COVID-19 vaccine or a placebo. Each CDR3 is given with its conserved first and last residue. The D gene is left open where the match is weak. Size tells how often a clone was seen (once, few, many) or the class of an expanded clone, and some rows leave it out.

D gene	J gene	clone size	V gene	CDR3 protein	CDR3 DNA
TRBD1	TRBJ2-3	NA	TRBV9	CASSVRTGITDTQYF	TGTGCCAGCAGCGTAAGGACAGGGATCACAGATACGCAGTATTTT
NA	TRBJ1-6	NA	TRBV5-4	CASSLTGFGSPLHF	TGTGCCAGCAGCTTAACAGGGTTTGGGTCACCCCTCCACTTT
NA	TRBJ1-2	NA	TRBV30	CAWSGQAYGYTF	TGTGCCTGGAGTGGACAGGCCTATGGCTACACCTTC
TRBD1	TRBJ1-2	NA	TRBV7-2	CASSPRQGAHYGYTF	TGTGCCAGCAGCCCTCGACAGGGGGCTCACTATGGCTACACCTTC
TRBD1	TRBJ1-4	NA	TRBV7-3	CASSSRTGGSEKLFF	TGTGCCAGCAGCTCCCGGACAGGGGGTAGTGAAAAACTGTTTTTT
NA	TRBJ1-1	NA	TRBV4-1	CASSQHGQLLEAFF	TGCGCCAGCAGCCAGCACGGACAGCTCCTTGAAGCTTTCTTT
TRBD2	TRBJ2-2	NA	TRBV7-6	CASSLETSGSPSPGGELFF	TGTGCCAGCAGCTTAGAGACTAGCGGGAGTCCCTCCCCAGGCGGGGAGCTGTTTTTT
NA	TRBJ1-5	once	TRBV18	CASSLQENQPQHF	TGTGCCAGCTCACTACAGGAGAATCAGCCCCAGCATTTT
NA	TRBJ2-1	NA	TRBV9	CASSPIPSSRSLPVGNEQFF	TGTGCCAGCAGCCCTATCCCATCTAGCAGATCCTTACCGGTAGGGAATGAGCAGTTCTTC
NA	TRBJ1-5	NA	TRBV27	CASRKAGTYQPQHF	TGTGCCAGCCGAAAAGCGGGTACCTATCAGCCCCAGCATTTT
NA	TRBJ2-5	few	TRBV27	CASRNLDGSEETQYF	TGTGCCAGCAGGAATTTGGACGGATCCGAAGAGACCCAGTACTTC
TRBD2	TRBJ2-5	NA	TRBV9	CASSGTSGGHQETQYF	TGTGCCAGCAGTGGAACTAGCGGGGGCCACCAAGAGACCCAGTACTTC
NA	TRBJ1-1	NA	TRBV6-5	CASSLQGSGAFF	TGTGCCAGCAGTTTACAGGGTTCGGGGGCTTTCTTT
NA	TRBJ1-2	NA	TRBV4-1	CASSIRGGYTF	TGCGCCAGCAGTATCCGCGGAGGGTACACCTTC
NA	TRBJ2-2	few	TRBV30	CAWSVLDISGELFF	TGTGCCTGGAGTGTCCTGGACATTTCCGGGGAGCTGTTTTTT
NA	TRBJ2-2	NA	TRBV29-1	CSARPTGGYTGELFF	TGCAGCGCTCGCCCGACGGGCGGATACACCGGGGAGCTGTTTTTT
NA	TRBJ1-2	NA	TRBV19	CASSIGTLDSNYGYTF	TGTGCCAGTAGTATAGGGACACTAGACTCCAACTATGGCTACACCTTC
NA	TRBJ1-3	NA	TRBV30	CAWRDSISGNTIYF	TGTGCCTGGAGGGACTCCATCTCTGGAAACACCATATATTTT
TRBD1	TRBJ1-1	NA	TRBV14	CASSSFDRGSNTEAFF	TGTGCCAGCAGTTCTTTCGACAGGGGATCGAACACTGAAGCTTTCTTT
NA	TRBJ2-6	NA	TRBV15	CATPAVSGANVLTF	TGTGCCACCCCCGCAGTATCTGGGGCCAACGTCCTGACTTTC
NA	TRBJ1-4	NA	TRBV6-5	CASRGPSNEKLFF	TGTGCCAGCAGAGGGCCTTCTAATGAAAAACTGTTTTTT
TRBD2	TRBJ2-3	NA	TRBV3-1/TRBV3-2	CASSHLAGSTDTQYF	TGTGCCAGCAGCCACTTAGCGGGGAGCACAGATACGCAGTATTTT
NA	TRBJ1-1	NA	TRBV7-2	CASSFNRDTPNTEAFF	TGTGCCAGCAGTTTCAACCGGGACACCCCGAACACTGAAGCTTTCTTT
NA	TRBJ1-3	NA	TRBV9	CASSPEGYLSGNTIYF	TGTGCCAGCAGCCCAGAAGGGTATCTCTCTGGAAACACCATATATTTT
NA	TRBJ1-1	NA	TRBV28	CASSLSALGTFF	TGTGCCAGCAGTTTATCAGCCCTCGGAACTTTCTTT
NA	TRBJ2-1	NA	TRBV7-3	CASSFTGGDYNEQFF	TGTGCCAGCAGCTTTACAGGAGGAGATTACAATGAGCAGTTCTTC
NA	TRBJ1-2	NA	TRBV5-1	CASSLDYGAGNYGYTF	TGCGCCAGCAGCTTGGACTACGGCGCTGGTAACTATGGCTACACCTTC
TRBD2	TRBJ2-1	NA	TRBV5-6	CASRLGPQRGGFNEQFF	TGTGCCAGCAGACTGGGTCCGCAGCGGGGGGGCTTCAATGAGCAGTTCTTC
TRBD1	TRBJ2-7	NA	TRBV7-2	CASSLRGPSYEQYF	TGTGCCAGCAGCTTGAGGGGGCCCTCCTACGAGCAGTACTTC